Listed below are T cell receptor beta chains from one sample, sequenced in a study of blood T cell repertoires in COVID-19. This table comes from immunoSEQ multiplex PCR, and its TCRdb copy is limited to in-frame clones, with some not included. The sample has tens of thousands of clones; 89% are singletons. The specimen was peripheral blood. The receptor set was obtained from a man aged 55 to 70 with active COVID-19. Each CDR3 is given with its conserved first and last residue. The D gene is left open where the match is weak. Only part of the rows carry a size: once, few, many, or a class if the clone is expanded.

clone_size: once
j_call: TRBJ2-1
d_call: .
v_call: TRBV28
cdr3_aa: CASSVRKYEGNEQFF
cdr3_nt: TGTGCCAGCAGTGTTAGAAAATATGAGGGCAATGAGCAGTTCTTC

clone_size: .
j_call: TRBJ2-1
d_call: TRBD2
v_call: TRBV7-3
cdr3_aa: CASSISGSLSNEQFF
cdr3_nt: TGTGCCAGCAGCATTAGCGGGAGCCTCTCCAATGAGCAGTTCTTC

clone_size: once
j_call: TRBJ2-1
d_call: .
v_call: TRBV2
cdr3_aa: CASSELRGAYNEQFF
cdr3_nt: TGTGCCAGCAGTGAATTACGGGGAGCATACAATGAGCAGTTCTTC

clone_size: .
j_call: TRBJ1-2
d_call: .
v_call: TRBV12-5
cdr3_aa: CASGLGPRGRGYGYTF
cdr3_nt: TGTGCTAGTGGTTTGGGACCCAGGGGTAGGGGCTATGGCTACACCTTC

clone_size: .
j_call: TRBJ2-1
d_call: TRBD2
v_call: TRBV13
cdr3_aa: CASSSGLAGVNEQFF
cdr3_nt: TGTGCCAGCAGCTCGGGACTAGCGGGAGTAAATGAGCAGTTCTTC

clone_size: .
j_call: TRBJ2-6
d_call: TRBD1
v_call: TRBV19
cdr3_aa: CASNSPGGINVLTF
cdr3_nt: TGTGCCAGTAATTCGCCAGGGGGCATTAACGTCCTGACTTTC

clone_size: .
j_call: TRBJ2-1
d_call: .
v_call: TRBV5-1
cdr3_aa: CASSRGSGNEQFF
cdr3_nt: TGCGCCAGCAGCCGTGGGAGTGGCAATGAGCAGTTCTTC

clone_size: .
j_call: TRBJ2-3
d_call: .
v_call: TRBV7-3
cdr3_aa: CASSFRGGTDTQYF
cdr3_nt: TGTGCCAGCAGCTTCCGAGGTGGCACAGATACGCAGTATTTT

clone_size: .
j_call: TRBJ1-1
d_call: TRBD1
v_call: TRBV5-1
cdr3_aa: CASSLQGAPDTEAFF
cdr3_nt: TGCGCCAGCAGCCTACAGGGGGCGCCTGACACTGAAGCTTTCTTT

clone_size: .
j_call: TRBJ2-3
d_call: .
v_call: TRBV4-1
cdr3_aa: CASSLRDSGPTDTQYF
cdr3_nt: TGCGCCAGCAGCTTACGGGACTCGGGCCCCACAGATACGCAGTATTTT

clone_size: .
j_call: TRBJ2-3
d_call: TRBD2
v_call: TRBV6-1
cdr3_aa: CASSERGAGGSQDTQYF
cdr3_nt: TGTGCCAGCAGTGAAAGAGGGGCGGGAGGGTCCCAAGATACGCAGTATTTT

clone_size: .
j_call: TRBJ2-7
d_call: TRBD1
v_call: TRBV24-1
cdr3_aa: CATSRQGSYEQYF
cdr3_nt: TGTGCCACCAGTCGACAGGGGAGCTACGAGCAGTACTTC

clone_size: once
j_call: TRBJ2-1
d_call: TRBD2
v_call: TRBV6-5
cdr3_aa: CASSYLGLAGVKEQFF
cdr3_nt: TGTGCCAGCAGTTACTTAGGACTAGCGGGAGTCAAGGAGCAGTTCTTC

clone_size: .
j_call: TRBJ1-4
d_call: .
v_call: TRBV6-5
cdr3_aa: CASYGTQRPGELFF
cdr3_nt: TGTGCCAGCTATGGAACACAGCGACCCGGGGAACTGTTTTTT

clone_size: .
j_call: TRBJ2-7
d_call: TRBD1
v_call: TRBV5-8
cdr3_aa: CASRFGTGYEQYF
cdr3_nt: TGTGCCAGCAGATTCGGGACAGGCTACGAGCAGTACTTC

clone_size: .
j_call: TRBJ2-7
d_call: TRBD2
v_call: TRBV3-1/TRBV3-2
cdr3_aa: CASSPPGGKQYF
cdr3_nt: TGTGCCAGCAGCCCCCCGGGGGGGAAGCAGTACTTC

clone_size: .
j_call: TRBJ2-6
d_call: .
v_call: TRBV3-1/TRBV3-2
cdr3_aa: CASGDTSSGANVLTF
cdr3_nt: TGTGCCAGCGGTGACACCAGCTCTGGGGCCAACGTCCTGACTTTC

clone_size: once
j_call: TRBJ2-7
d_call: TRBD2
v_call: TRBV29-1
cdr3_aa: CSTSAGGLAGDEQYF
cdr3_nt: TGCAGCACATCGGCGGGGGGACTAGCGGGAGACGAGCAGTACTTC

clone_size: .
j_call: TRBJ2-3
d_call: TRBD2
v_call: TRBV18
cdr3_aa: CASSVGLADTQYF
cdr3_nt: TGTGCCAGCTCAGTAGGACTAGCAGATACGCAGTATTTT

clone_size: .
j_call: TRBJ1-1
d_call: .
v_call: TRBV28
cdr3_aa: CASSGTGLSEAFF
cdr3_nt: TGTGCCAGCAGTGGCACAGGCCTCTCCGAAGCTTTCTTT

clone_size: .
j_call: TRBJ2-4
d_call: .
v_call: TRBV19
cdr3_aa: CASSIDRGQLGYQYF
cdr3_nt: TGTGCCAGTAGTATAGATCGAGGGCAGCTAGGTTATCAGTACTTC

clone_size: .
j_call: TRBJ2-7
d_call: .
v_call: TRBV6-2/TRBV6-3
cdr3_aa: CASSGTGTRSYEQYF
cdr3_nt: TGTGCCAGCAGCGGTACCGGGACAAGATCCTACGAGCAGTACTTC

clone_size: .
j_call: TRBJ2-2
d_call: TRBD2
v_call: TRBV9
cdr3_aa: CASSVEGSGMPNTGELFF
cdr3_nt: TGTGCCAGCAGCGTAGAGGGTAGCGGGATGCCGAACACCGGGGAGCTGTTTTTT

clone_size: .
j_call: TRBJ1-2
d_call: .
v_call: TRBV19
cdr3_aa: CASHRHAAELGNYGYTF
cdr3_nt: TGTGCCAGTCATCGCCATGCGGCAGAACTAGGTAACTATGGCTACACCTTC

clone_size: once
j_call: TRBJ1-5
d_call: TRBD1
v_call: TRBV18
cdr3_aa: CASSPTGDQPQHF
cdr3_nt: TGTGCCAGCTCACCAACAGGGGATCAGCCCCAGCATTTT

clone_size: .
j_call: TRBJ2-6
d_call: .
v_call: TRBV11-2
cdr3_aa: CASSSQIGSRDRANVLTF
cdr3_nt: TGTGCCAGCAGCTCCCAAATCGGTAGCCGGGACAGGGCCAACGTCCTGACTTTC

clone_size: once
j_call: TRBJ2-7
d_call: .
v_call: TRBV9
cdr3_aa: CASSVEAAWGREQYF
cdr3_nt: TGTGCCAGCAGCGTAGAAGCGGCATGGGGTCGCGAGCAGTACTTC

clone_size: .
j_call: TRBJ1-1
d_call: .
v_call: TRBV9
cdr3_aa: CASGSGAYTEAFF
cdr3_nt: TGTGCCAGCGGCTCAGGGGCGTACACTGAAGCTTTCTTT

clone_size: .
j_call: TRBJ1-5
d_call: .
v_call: TRBV12-3/TRBV12-4
cdr3_aa: CASRAEDGQPQHF
cdr3_nt: TGTGCCAGCAGGGCGGAGGACGGACAGCCCCAGCATTTT

clone_size: .
j_call: TRBJ2-2
d_call: TRBD1
v_call: TRBV28
cdr3_aa: CASRSGGGELFF
cdr3_nt: TGTGCCAGCAGATCAGGGGGTGGGGAGCTGTTTTTT

clone_size: .
j_call: TRBJ2-7
d_call: TRBD1
v_call: TRBV12-3/TRBV12-4
cdr3_aa: CASSGTGVEQYF
cdr3_nt: TGTGCCAGCAGCGGGACAGGGGTCGAGCAGTACTTC

clone_size: .
j_call: TRBJ2-5
d_call: .
v_call: TRBV5-5
cdr3_aa: CASSLPSEETQYF
cdr3_nt: TGTGCCAGCAGCTTGCCTAGCGAAGAGACCCAGTACTTC